The present TCR beta chain was sequenced within a study of blood T cell repertoires in COVID-19. Background on the study: The United States, Italy and Spain were the sources of the acute and convalescent COVID-19 samples.

Authors' analysis steps: Amplification from reference gene primers served as the basis for estimated nucleated cell counts. Libraries were prepared by immunoSEQ multiplex PCR; TCRdb keeps only in-frame clonotypes and omits some of them. V and J calls plus clone size are reproduced from that table; the DNA served to infer D and trimming. The table has hundreds of thousands of clones, more than 70% seen once; the top ten hold about 1.5%. The CDR3 totals 17 residues. In terms of age and location, participants ranged from roughly 18 to 90 years and lived in under 30 US areas. Categorization into cohorts depended on clinical history that participants reported.

The clonotype originates from a woman aged 18-30 years who had been exposed to COVID-19. This chain joins TRBV1 and TRBJ2-1; the D segment call TRBD2 is taken from the table without a DNA check. TRBV1 is described as a pseudogene. Sequencing was done on a sample of PBMCs or T cells enriched from blood (not recorded which). CDR3 in amino acids: CTSSPLRPSGGKNEQFF. DNA of the CDR3: TGCACCAGCAGCCCCTTACGCCCTAGCGGGGGTAAGAATGAGCAGTTCTTC.